The 28 T cell receptor beta chains in this list originate from one sample, sequenced in a study of shared clonotypes between healthy human individuals. TCRdb's copy holds only in-frame clones and misses some; the assay was immunoSEQ multiplex PCR. This sample carries fewer than 1.8 million clones, about 98.5% of them seen once, and the ten largest clones take over 0.3%. The sequenced sample was naive CD4+ T cells sorted from blood. The subset here: CD45RA+ positively selected. The receptors here all came from a man under 40 in good health.

The chain is built from TRBV28 and TRBJ1-3; D is undetermined. Looked up from germline, CDR1 is MDHEN and CDR2 is SYDVKM. V lost 3 bases and J lost 0, with 9 bases in between. The CDR3 length is 15 residues. DNA for the CDR3: TGTGCCAGCAGTTTTAGTGTACGCTCTGGAAACACCATATATTTT. This translates into CASSFSVRSGNTIYF.

The rearrangement uses TRBV9 and TRBJ1-2; possibly TRBD1 for D (5 bases). The CDR3 is made up of 16 amino acids. CDR1 is SGDLS, CDR2 YYNGEE, per germline. Trimming stripped 3 bases from V and 3 bases from J, with 18 bases between. This CDR3 reads CASSGPGTVRDYGYTF. DNA for the CDR3: TGTGCCAGCAGCGGACCAGGGACGGTTCGGGACTATGGCTACACCTTC. The complete variable domain, with remaining parts taken from reference TRBV9 and TRBJ1-2, reads DSGVTQTPKHLITATGQRVTLRCSPRSGDLSVYWYQQSLDQGLQFLIQYYNGEERAKGNILERFSAQQFPDLHSELNLSSLELGDSALYFCASSGPGTVRDYGYTFGSGTRLTVV.

The chain has TRBV9 and TRBJ2-1; 8 nucleotides align to TRBD1. Germline CDR1 reads SGDLS; CDR2 reads YYNGEE. CDR3 size: 13 residues. After removal of 3 bases from V and 6 bases from J, the junction contained 2 bases not matched to a gene. For the CDR3, the DNA is TGTGCCAGCAGCGCTACAGGGGGCAATGAGCAGTTCTTC. This encodes CASSATGGNEQFF. Variable domain in full (rest from reference TRBV9 and TRBJ2-1): DSGVTQTPKHLITATGQRVTLRCSPRSGDLSVYWYQQSLDQGLQFLIQYYNGEERAKGNILERFSAQQFPDLHSELNLSSLELGDSALYFCASSATGGNEQFFGPGTRLTVL.

The chain employs TRBV19 and TRBJ2-3, with 7 bases aligning to TRBD2. J was trimmed by 5 bases and V by 8 bases; bases with no gene match: 1. The CDR3 totals 11 residues. The V gene's germline CDR1 is LNHDA and CDR2 SQIVND (reference sequence). CDR3: CASGGVDTQYF. The CDR3 DNA is TGTGCCAGTGGGGGGGTAGATACGCAGTATTTT.

This rearrangement joins TRBV10-1 to TRBJ2-1; 14 nucleotides match TRBD2. Germline V CDR1 and CDR2: WNHNN, SYGVQD (reference sequence). The CDR3 runs to 16 residues. The V and J ends lost 6 bases and 9 bases, in that order; junction bases with no gene match: 10. The CDR3 region is CASSNPGTSGRGEQFF. CDR3 nucleotides: TGCGCCAGCAGCAACCCCGGGACTAGCGGGAGAGGTGAGCAGTTCTTC.

The rearrangement uses TRBV7-3 and TRBJ2-1; D unclear. The CDR3 has 13 amino acids. CDR1 is SGHTA and CDR2 is FQGTGA in the germline V gene. Trimming left V 5 bases short and J 6 bases short, with 11 bases between. The CDR3 bases are TGTGCCAGCAGCGTGACTCGCTCCAATGAGCAGTTCTTC. It codes for CASSVTRSNEQFF.

The genes are TRBV9 and TRBJ2-7; D is uncertain. This CDR3 is built from 14 residues. CDR1 is SGDLS, CDR2 YYNGEE, per germline. V dropped 0 bases and J dropped 2 bases, with 9 bases sitting between them. The CDR3 reads CASSVDQGTYEQYF. The DNA of the CDR3 is TGTGCCAGCAGCGTAGACCAAGGAACCTACGAGCAGTACTTC. Based on the CDR3 plus reference TRBV9 and TRBJ2-7, the full variable domain is DSGVTQTPKHLITATGQRVTLRCSPRSGDLSVYWYQQSLDQGLQFLIQYYNGEERAKGNILERFSAQQFPDLHSELNLSSLELGDSALYFCASSVDQGTYEQYFGPGTRLTVT.

The rearrangement uses TRBV5-1 and TRBJ2-2; D unclear. Looked up from germline, CDR1 is SGHRS and CDR2 is YFSETQ. V lost 0 bases and J lost 2, with 8 bases in between. The CDR3 is 15 amino acids. The CDR3 sequence is CASSLDGFNTGELFF. Here the CDR3 DNA reads TGCGCCAGCAGCTTGGATGGATTTAACACCGGGGAGCTGTTTTTT.

CDR3 nucleotide sequence: TGTGCCAGCAGCGTAGGTCACCTTAACTATGGCTACACCTTC. Its translation is CASSVGHLNYGYTF. The rearrangement joins TRBV9 to TRBJ1-2; D unresolved. The V and J ends lost 0 bases and 1 base respectively, with 7 bases between them. CDR1 and CDR2 from the germline V gene are SGDLS and YYNGEE. This CDR3 has 14 amino acids.

This chain uses TRBV7-9 with TRBJ2-1; D unclear. The V end lost 2 bases, the J end lost 7 bases, and 18 bases lay between the germline ends. Germline V CDR1 and CDR2: SEHNR, FQNEAQ (reference sequence). The CDR3 totals 16 residues. CDR3 amino acids: CASSLRFRSGRNEQFF. CDR3 sequence (DNA): TGTGCCAGCAGCTTACGTTTCCGGAGTGGGCGGAATGAGCAGTTCTTC.

The chain links TRBV2 to TRBJ2-7, with D perhaps matching TRBD1 (6 bases). V lost 2 bases and J 2 bases, leaving 13 bases between the germline ends. CDR3 length: 15 residues. Germline V lookup: CDR1 SNHLY, CDR2 FYNNEI. The CDR3 loop reads CASSEYGQIAYEQYF. The CDR3 DNA is TGTGCCAGCAGTGAATACGGACAGATCGCCTACGAGCAGTACTTC.

Details on this clone: Likely a read error: the CDR3 ends without its conserved phenylalanine or tryptophan. No DNA is shown, since the ends of the CDR3 on it are uncertain; the CDR3 is the one TCRdb lists. This rearrangement joins TRBV7-9 to TRBJ1-1; the D call TRBD1 from the table was never checked on the DNA. The CDR3 has 13 amino acids, counting both end residues. The germline V gene encodes CDR1 SEHNR and CDR2 FQNEAQ (reference sequence). CDR3 in amino acids: CASSLAGNRGWVL.

The chain joins TRBV7-8 to TRBJ2-1; D is perhaps TRBD2 (6 bases). Germline V gene data show CDR1 as SGHVS and CDR2 as FQNEAQ. With 2 bases removed from V and 4 bases from J, the gap between germline ends came to 12 bases. CDR3 size: 15 residues. CDR3 sequence (DNA): TGTGCCAGCAGCTTATTGCGGGACCTTTACAATGAGCAGTTCTTC. Translation: CASSLLRDLYNEQFF.

The CDR3 coding sequence is TGTGCCAGCAGTCACGGACTAGAGCTTGAAAACATTCAGTACTTC. It yields the protein CASSHGLELENIQYF. The J gene is TRBJ2-4, the V gene TRBV27, with 7 bases identical to TRBD2. The CDR3 runs 15 residues. Germline V lookup: CDR1 MNHEY, CDR2 SMNVEV (reference sequence). V lost 5 bases, J lost 5 bases, and 9 bases stayed unmatched.

The rearrangement links TRBV5-1 to TRBJ2-1, with TRBD1 matching 8 bases. There are 16 residues in the CDR3. J lost 1 base, V lost 0 bases, and 3 bases had no gene match. Germline V gene lookup returns CDR1 SGHRS and CDR2 YFSETQ. The DNA of the CDR3 is TGCGCCAGCAGCTTGGCGGACAGGGTTTCCTACAATGAGCAGTTCTTC. Encoded protein: CASSLADRVSYNEQFF.

V is TRBV10-1 and J is TRBJ2-1; TRBD2 matches at 10 bases. The CDR3 loop spans 14 amino acids. The junction had 2 bases not matched to a gene; V was cut back by 4 bases and J by 5 bases. Germline-derived CDR1 and CDR2 are WNHNN and SYGVQD (reference sequence). In DNA, the CDR3 is TGCGCCAGCAGTGGACTAGCGGGCCACAATGAGCAGTTCTTC. This codes for CASSGLAGHNEQFF.

CDR3 amino acids: CASSPIAGIYNEQFF. The CDR3 DNA reads as TGTGCCAGCAGCCCAATAGCGGGGATATACAATGAGCAGTTCTTC. This rearrangement joins TRBV11-2 to TRBJ2-1; 8 bases align to TRBD2. This CDR3 spans 15 amino acids. CDR1 and CDR2 (germline): SGHAT, FQNNGV. V trimming: 5 bases; J trimming: 4 bases; junction bases outside the gene matches: 7.

The chain employs TRBV15 and TRBJ2-3; maybe TRBD2 (6 bases). The germline V gene has CDR1 LNHNV and CDR2 YYDKDF (reference sequence). CDR3 length: 14 amino acids. Trimming pared 7 bases from V and 2 bases from J, leaving 13 bases between. The CDR3 here is CATMMAGITDTQYF. The CDR3 DNA reads TGTGCCACCATGATGGCGGGGATCACAGATACGCAGTATTTT.

V gene TRBV27 combines with J gene TRBJ2-3; a possible D gene is TRBD1 (6 bases). In germline, CDR1 is MNHEY, CDR2 SMNVEV (reference sequence). The length of the CDR3 is 15 residues. V was trimmed by 8 bases and J by 6 bases, leaving 21 bases between them. The CDR3 DNA reads as TGTGCCAGCGGCCCACAGGGTTCACGCAAGGATACGCAGTATTTT. As protein: CASGPQGSRKDTQYF.

This chain uses TRBV6-5 with TRBJ1-2, with D maybe TRBD1 (6 bases). The CDR3 has 12 amino acids. Germline values: CDR1 MNHEY, CDR2 SVGAGI. Trimming pared 7 bases from V and 6 bases from J, leaving 12 bases between. DNA of the CDR3: TGTGCCAGCACAACCCACAGGGATGGCTACACCTTC. Amino acid sequence: CASTTHRDGYTF.

The chain recombines TRBV2 with TRBJ1-1, with unresolved D. Looked up from germline, CDR1 is SNHLY and CDR2 is FYNNEI. The CDR3 contains 12 residues. V lost 5 bases and J 2 bases, leaving 6 bases between the germline ends. The CDR3 bases are TGTGCCAGCAGTTCGGCCAACACTGAAGCTTTCTTT. This gives the protein CASSSANTEAFF.

The rearrangement joins TRBV6-5 to TRBJ1-1; D not resolved. There are 13 residues in the CDR3. V lost 6 bases to trimming and J lost 11 bases, with 19 bases between them. CDR1 and CDR2 (germline): MNHEY, SVGAGI. The CDR3 sequence: CASSPTVNRRAFF. The DNA of the CDR3 is TGTGCCAGCAGCCCCACAGTGAACCGGAGGGCTTTCTTT.

The chain joins TRBV28 to TRBJ1-2; D remains unclear. The CDR3 has 13 residues. Per the germline V gene, CDR1 is MDHEN and CDR2 is SYDVKM. V was pared by 2 bases and J by 3 bases, with 7 bases between. The CDR3 region is CASSLGAHYGYTF. CDR3 nucleotides: TGTGCCAGCAGTTTAGGAGCGCACTATGGCTACACCTTC.

The chain employs TRBV14 and TRBJ2-1, with TRBD2 matching over 7 bases. V lost 0 bases and J lost 5; bases outside the gene matches: 10. The CDR3 runs 17 residues. The germline CDR1 and CDR2 sequences are SGHDN and FVKESK. The CDR3 coding sequence is TGTGCCAGCAGCCAAGATTGGACGCTAGCGGAAAACAATGAGCAGTTCTTC. It translates to CASSQDWTLAENNEQFF.

The V and J genes are TRBV6-5 and TRBJ2-1; D not certain. Germline loops: CDR1 MNHEY, CDR2 SVGAGI. V lost 8 bases to trimming and J lost 12 bases, with 14 bases between them. The CDR3 covers 11 residues. The CDR3 loop reads CASGELSAQFF. CDR3 DNA sequence: TGTGCCAGCGGGGAATTGTCGGCGCAGTTCTTC.

This CDR3 is CASSRDSKTPANYEQYF. CDR3 coding DNA: TGTGCCAGCAGCCGGGACTCTAAAACCCCGGCAAACTACGAGCAGTACTTC. The J gene is TRBJ2-7, the V gene TRBV7-6; D possibly corresponds to TRBD2 (6 bases). Germline values: CDR1 SGHVS, CDR2 FNYEAQ. Trimming pared 5 bases from V and 3 bases from J, leaving 23 bases between. The CDR3 is 17 residues long.

This chain joins TRBV19 and TRBJ2-6, with D possibly matching TRBD2 (6 bases). Trimming took off 5 bases at V and 1 base at J, with 6 bases between the two ends. CDR3 length equals 14 residues. Per the germline V gene, CDR1 is LNHDA and CDR2 is SQIVND (reference sequence). This chain's CDR3 is CASSRESGANVLTF. The CDR3 DNA reads TGTGCCAGTAGTCGGGAGTCTGGGGCCAACGTCCTGACTTTC.

The J gene is TRBJ1-2, the V gene TRBV28; D is ambiguous. V was pared by 2 bases and J by 4 bases, with 8 bases between. Looked up from germline, CDR1 is MDHEN and CDR2 is SYDVKM. The CDR3 spans 13 residues. The CDR3 DNA follows: TGTGCCAGCAGTTTAATGGAAATCTATGGCTACACCTTC. The encoded protein is CASSLMEIYGYTF.